Listed below are T cell receptor beta chains from one sample, sequenced in a study of blood T cells in healthy people across ages. A single record per CDR3 protein comes from TCRdb applying MiXCR to the 5' RACE reads. The table has hundreds of thousands of distinct CDR3 sequences, 49% seen once. What was sequenced was blood. Every receptor here comes from a woman aged 55 to 70 in good health. The CDR3 runs from the conserved cysteine through the conserved F or W. The order of the fields is V gene, clone size, CDR3 length, CDR3 protein. The size field is filled for only some rows; it gives once, few, many or a size class.

TRBV7-2 - 15 CASSFEHLASGVKYF
TRBV10-3 - 12 CAISDPTGEQFF
TRBV25-1 - 17 CASSDTGRISGANVLTF
TRBV20-1 - 14 CSARVRGAYNEQFF
TRBV5-1 - 14 CASSLVRAPDQQFF
TRBV4-3 - 13 CASSQDRRYEQYF
TRBV20-1 - 15 CSARELDRGLDEQYF
TRBV20-1 - 12 CSADRTGSEQFF
TRBV20-1 few 16 CSARDIQGDYPYEQYF
TRBV7-9 - 14 CASSQARQQETQYF
TRBV7-2 - 15 CASSNGQSAYNEQYF
TRBV6-2/TRBV6-3 few 16 CASSHPTSGRANEQFF
TRBV20-1 - 13 CSATTDLSYGYTF
TRBV7-2 - 17 CASSLEYEELPYNEQFF
TRBV3-1 - 13 CASSHLETGSQYF
TRBV6-2/TRBV6-3 - 14 CASSYSGGQGEQFF
TRBV5-6 - 16 CASSPRPGLAYNEQFF
TRBV30 few 13 CAWSVQGGETQYF
TRBV7-2 - 16 CASSSLSGRSGNEQFF
TRBV20-1 few 12 CSAGLQGNEQFF
TRBV29-1 few 14 CSVDTSGLATREFF
TRBV4-3 few 21 CASSQDRGASGLLSSYNEQFF
TRBV7-2 few 15 CASSLHRTSPGELFF
TRBV2 - 14 CASKKAGLYNEQYF
TRBV12-3/TRBV12-4 - 14 CASSLLPATSPLHF
TRBV20-1 - 19 CSARDRASGRTGWWDTQYF
TRBV3-1 - 15 CASSQDPNENYGYTF
TRBV29-1 few 13 CSVPRGPNTEAFF
TRBV6-4 - 16 CVSSDSGLNHQETQYF
TRBV5-8 - 21 CASSRHPKISTGSESSYEQYF
TRBV10-3 - 14 CAISDRDRGYGYTF
TRBV7-2 - 14 CASSLGGQDYVQYF
TRBV27 - 14 CASSLAGSGNEQFF
TRBV7-2 - 14 CASSLRSSDTEAFF
TRBV6-2/TRBV6-3 - 12 CDQTGSNQPQHF
TRBV29-1 - 13 CSVAQGLSYEQYF
TRBV27 - 15 CASSFEGAGANVLTF
TRBV20-1 - 15 CSARDRREGGEPQYF
TRBV24-1 - 12 CAPPGTNQPQHF
TRBV9 - 14 CASSRQGLGDEQFF
TRBV28 once 12 CASRRNDNEQFF